Listed below are T cell receptor beta chains from one sample, sequenced in a study of T cell repertoires in cytomegalovirus infection. TCRdb processed the reads anew with MiXCR; each CDR3 protein has one entry. This repertoire shows 630,000 or so distinct CDR3 sequences, 24% found once; its top ten account for 7% to 9%. The sequenced material came from CD8+ T cells from PBMCs. These receptors were taken from a human donor in good health (CMV status not recorded). Some clones in this sample may be carry-over from other donors' samples. The CDR3 runs from the conserved cysteine through the conserved F or W. Each record gives: D gene, CDR3 length, V gene, J gene, clone size, CDR3 protein, CDR3 DNA. D genes are given only for firm matches. Rows give clone size only sometimes, using once, few, many, or a class for an expanded clone.

-,16,TRBV28,TRBJ2-2,-,CASTLPGTGHTGELFF,TGTGCCAGCACCCTACCGGGAACAGGGCACACCGGGGAGCTGTTTTTT
TRBD1,15,TRBV13,TRBJ2-7,-,CASSLDRGSAYEQYF,TGTGCCAGCAGCTTGGACAGGGGATCAGCCTACGAGCAGTACTTC
-,11,TRBV29-1,TRBJ2-5,few,CSLGDQETQYF,TGCAGCCTTGGGGATCAAGAGACCCAGTACTTC
TRBD2,15,TRBV20-1,TRBJ2-1,-,CSARGGRSPYNEQFF,TGCAGTGCTCGGGGGGGCCGGTCCCCCTACAATGAGCAGTTCTTC
-,16,TRBV28,TRBJ2-2,few,CASSSPPGADTGELFF,TGTGCCAGCAGTTCCCCCCCGGGGGCGGACACCGGGGAGCTGTTTTTT
TRBD2,17,TRBV7-8,TRBJ2-3,many,CASSSGTSGGEPDTQYF,TGTGCCAGCAGCTCCGGGACTAGCGGGGGGGAACCTGATACGCAGTATTTT
TRBD2,15,TRBV20-1,TRBJ2-3,-,CSAGVGRGGRDTQYF,TGCAGTGCTGGGGTAGGGCGGGGGGGCCGAGATACGCAGTATTTT
TRBD1,13,TRBV18,TRBJ2-5,-,CASSLGQEETQYF,TGTGCCAGCTCACTGGGACAGGAAGAGACCCAGTACTTC
-,15,TRBV12-5,TRBJ1-2,few,CASGIGHRTNYGYTF,TGTGCTAGTGGTATCGGACATAGAACTAACTATGGCTACACCTTC
-,12,TRBV2,TRBJ2-7,many,CASGGAPYEQYF,TGTGCCAGCGGGGGGGCCCCCTACGAGCAGTACTTC
TRBD1,15,TRBV28,TRBJ2-2,-,CASSPRAGGPGELFF,TGTGCCAGCAGTCCCCGGGCAGGGGGCCCCGGGGAGCTGTTTTTT
TRBD2,14,TRBV7-6,TRBJ2-4,few,CASGGAGGQNIQYF,TGTGCCAGCGGGGGGGCGGGGGGTCAAAACATTCAGTACTTC
TRBD2,15,TRBV20-1,TRBJ2-7,few,CSARDSGGISYEQYF,TGCAGTGCTAGAGATAGCGGGGGGATCTCCTACGAGCAGTACTTC
-,15,TRBV6-5,TRBJ2-6,-,CASSDEGTGANVLTF,TGTGCCAGCAGTGACGAGGGGACCGGGGCCAACGTCCTGACTTTC
-,14,TRBV6-5,TRBJ1-5,few,CASRPQGSNQPQHF,TGTGCCAGCAGACCCCAAGGCAGCAATCAGCCCCAGCATTTT